A selection of T cell receptor beta chains follows, all from one sample in a study of cytomegalovirus exposure and HLA in healthy donors. Profiled with immunoSEQ multiplex PCR; TCRdb holds only in-frame clones, not every one. Recorded for this sample: 40,000 or so clones. Input material: PBMCs. Receptors originate from a male donor in good health and CMV-seronegative. CDR3s include the opening cysteine and the closing phenylalanine or tryptophan. Each record gives: CDR3 protein, CDR3 DNA, J gene, V gene, D gene. A D gene is named only where the DNA matches it firmly.

CDR3aa: CASSVGGISNQPQHF
CDR3nt: TGTGCCAGCAGCGTTGGGGGGATTAGCAATCAGCCCCAGCATTTT
j_gene: TRBJ1-5
v_gene: TRBV9
d_gene: NA

CDR3aa: CASSLALDSETQYF
CDR3nt: TGCGCCAGCAGCTTGGCCTTGGACAGCGAGACCCAGTACTTC
j_gene: TRBJ2-5
v_gene: TRBV5-1
d_gene: NA

CDR3aa: CASKSSQGSSYEQYF
CDR3nt: TGTGCCAGTAAATCTTCACAGGGCAGTTCCTACGAGCAGTACTTC
j_gene: TRBJ2-7
v_gene: TRBV19
d_gene: NA

CDR3aa: CASSTTGVNTEAFF
CDR3nt: TGTGCCAGCAGTACGACAGGGGTGAACACTGAAGCTTTCTTT
j_gene: TRBJ1-1
v_gene: TRBV6-5
d_gene: TRBD1

CDR3aa: CASSLTGDTIYF
CDR3nt: TGCGCCAGCAGTCTTACAGGGGACACCATATATTTT
j_gene: TRBJ1-3
v_gene: TRBV5-1
d_gene: TRBD1

CDR3aa: CASSPLSTTYEQYF
CDR3nt: TGTGCCAGCAGCCCCCTCAGTACGACCTACGAGCAGTACTTC
j_gene: TRBJ2-7
v_gene: TRBV7-2
d_gene: NA

CDR3aa: CASSEAGLAEKLFF
CDR3nt: TGTGCCAGCAGCGAAGCGGGACTCGCGGAAAAACTGTTTTTT
j_gene: TRBJ1-4
v_gene: TRBV11-2
d_gene: NA

CDR3aa: CASSLGLQLIGTQYF
CDR3nt: TGTGCCAGCAGCCTAGGACTACAATTGATAGGGACCCAGTACTTC
j_gene: TRBJ2-5
v_gene: TRBV5-6
d_gene: NA

CDR3aa: CASSPTGNTGELFF
CDR3nt: TGCGCCAGCTCCCCGACAGGGAACACCGGGGAGCTGTTTTTT
j_gene: TRBJ2-2
v_gene: TRBV5-1
d_gene: NA

CDR3aa: CASSLVARVYEQYF
CDR3nt: TGTGCCAGCAGTTTAGTCGCCAGGGTCTACGAGCAGTACTTC
j_gene: TRBJ2-7
v_gene: TRBV28
d_gene: NA

CDR3aa: CASSQDLAGGPNEQFF
CDR3nt: TGTGCCAGCAGCCAAGATCTAGCGGGGGGGCCAAATGAGCAGTTCTTC
j_gene: TRBJ2-1
v_gene: TRBV4-2
d_gene: TRBD2

CDR3aa: CASRPGRGQVGEQYF
CDR3nt: TGTGCCAGTAGACCGGGCAGGGGGCAGGTAGGCGAGCAGTACTTC
j_gene: TRBJ2-7
v_gene: TRBV25-1
d_gene: TRBD1

CDR3aa: CASSLLARVDEQYF
CDR3nt: TGTGCCAGCAGTTTATTAGCCAGGGTTGACGAGCAGTACTTC
j_gene: TRBJ2-7
v_gene: TRBV28
d_gene: NA

CDR3aa: CASSSNRGSGETQYF
CDR3nt: TGCGCCAGCAGCTCCAACAGGGGCTCTGGGGAGACCCAGTACTTC
j_gene: TRBJ2-5
v_gene: TRBV5-1
d_gene: TRBD1

CDR3aa: CASSALFGVIAEAFF
CDR3nt: TGTGCCAGCAGTGCCCTCTTCGGGGTTATCGCTGAAGCTTTCTTT
j_gene: TRBJ1-1
v_gene: TRBV6-6
d_gene: NA

CDR3aa: CASRPAPEDQPQHF
CDR3nt: TGTGCCAGCAGGCCAGCACCAGAGGATCAGCCCCAGCATTTT
j_gene: TRBJ1-5
v_gene: TRBV6-6
d_gene: NA

CDR3aa: CASSLLGGGVNEQFF
CDR3nt: TGTGCCAGCAGCCTCCTAGGAGGAGGTGTGAATGAGCAGTTCTTC
j_gene: TRBJ2-1
v_gene: TRBV6-5
d_gene: NA

CDR3aa: CASSKPTGPNTEAFF
CDR3nt: TGTGCCAGCAGCAAACCCACAGGACCGAACACTGAAGCTTTCTTT
j_gene: TRBJ1-1
v_gene: TRBV14
d_gene: NA

CDR3aa: CASSIERSYEQYF
CDR3nt: TGTGCCAGTAGTATAGAGAGGTCCTACGAGCAGTACTTC
j_gene: TRBJ2-7
v_gene: TRBV19
d_gene: NA

CDR3aa: CASSLDRLITDTQYF
CDR3nt: TGCGCCAGCAGCTTGGACAGGCTAATAACAGATACGCAGTATTTT
j_gene: TRBJ2-3
v_gene: TRBV5-1
d_gene: NA

CDR3aa: CATSRDTTAYEQYF
CDR3nt: TGTGCCACCAGCAGGGACACCACAGCCTACGAGCAGTACTTC
j_gene: TRBJ2-7
v_gene: TRBV15
d_gene: NA

CDR3aa: CASSSQVRSTDTQYF
CDR3nt: TGTGCCAGCAGCTCACAAGTTCGAAGCACAGATACGCAGTATTTT
j_gene: TRBJ2-3
v_gene: TRBV5-5
d_gene: NA

CDR3aa: CASSQQGWSPLHF
CDR3nt: TGTGCCAGCAGCCAGCAGGGCTGGTCACCCCTCCACTTT
j_gene: TRBJ1-6
v_gene: TRBV14
d_gene: NA

CDR3aa: CASSPGQVHNSPLHF
CDR3nt: TGCGCCAGCAGTCCGGGACAGGTTCATAATTCACCCCTCCACTTT
j_gene: TRBJ1-6
v_gene: TRBV4-1
d_gene: TRBD1

CDR3aa: CASSPQGARGYTF
CDR3nt: TGTGCCAGCTCACCACAGGGGGCGAGGGGCTACACCTTC
j_gene: TRBJ1-2
v_gene: TRBV18
d_gene: TRBD1

CDR3aa: CASSQTSGTDYEQYF
CDR3nt: TGTGCCAGCAGCCAAACTTCCGGGACAGATTACGAGCAGTACTTC
j_gene: TRBJ2-7
v_gene: TRBV7-9
d_gene: TRBD1

CDR3aa: CASSLPDGGQTQYF
CDR3nt: TGTGCCAGCAGCCTTCCAGACGGGGGTCAGACCCAGTACTTC
j_gene: TRBJ2-5
v_gene: TRBV11-2
d_gene: NA

CDR3aa: CASSVGLRLLHF
CDR3nt: TGTGCCAGCAGCGTTGGACTTCGACTCCTCCACTTT
j_gene: TRBJ1-6
v_gene: TRBV9
d_gene: NA

CDR3aa: CASSSTSGADINTQYF
CDR3nt: TGTGCCAGCAGTTCTACTAGCGGGGCGGATATTAATACGCAGTATTTT
j_gene: TRBJ2-3
v_gene: TRBV6-5
d_gene: TRBD2

CDR3aa: CASSLTGGFGELFF
CDR3nt: TGTGCCAGCAGCCTGACAGGGGGCTTCGGGGAGCTGTTTTTT
j_gene: TRBJ2-2
v_gene: TRBV5-5
d_gene: TRBD1

CDR3aa: CASSPLTNPYEQYF
CDR3nt: TGTGCCAGTAGCCCTCTGACAAATCCTTACGAGCAGTACTTC
j_gene: TRBJ2-7
v_gene: TRBV19
d_gene: NA

CDR3aa: CGTGYNGYNEQFF
CDR3nt: TGTGGGACAGGGTATAATGGGTACAATGAGCAGTTCTTC
j_gene: TRBJ2-1
v_gene: TRBV19
d_gene: TRBD1

CDR3aa: CATSIWDRTSTGELFF
CDR3nt: TGTGCCACCAGCATATGGGACAGAACTTCCACCGGGGAGCTGTTTTTT
j_gene: TRBJ2-2
v_gene: TRBV15
d_gene: TRBD1

CDR3aa: CASIPRGAFF
CDR3nt: TGCGCCAGCATTCCCCGGGGGGCTTTCTTT
j_gene: TRBJ1-1
v_gene: TRBV2
d_gene: NA

CDR3aa: CASSYEAGNTGKELFF
CDR3nt: TGTGCCAGCAGTTACGAAGCGGGGAACACCGGGAAGGAGCTGTTTTTT
j_gene: TRBJ2-2
v_gene: TRBV6-5
d_gene: TRBD2

CDR3aa: CASSGGARTGELFF
CDR3nt: TGTGCCAGCAGCGGGGGGGCCCGGACCGGGGAGCTGTTTTTT
j_gene: TRBJ2-2
v_gene: TRBV13
d_gene: NA

CDR3aa: CASSEWGANTGELFF
CDR3nt: TGTGCCAGCAGTGAATGGGGGGCGAACACCGGGGAGCTGTTTTTT
j_gene: TRBJ2-2
v_gene: TRBV6-1
d_gene: NA

CDR3aa: CASSTSGGTREKLFF
CDR3nt: TGTGCCAGCAGCACTTCAGGGGGGACGAGGGAAAAACTGTTTTTT
j_gene: TRBJ1-4
v_gene: TRBV7-8
d_gene: TRBD1

CDR3aa: CASGGGGPNRYGYTF
CDR3nt: TGTGCCAGCGGAGGCGGGGGGCCGAACCGCTATGGCTACACCTTC
j_gene: TRBJ1-2
v_gene: TRBV6-5
d_gene: NA

CDR3aa: CASSGNSHEQYF
CDR3nt: TGTGCCAGTAGTGGCAATTCGCACGAGCAGTACTTC
j_gene: TRBJ2-7
v_gene: TRBV19
d_gene: NA

CDR3aa: CAIRPGLAGNTGELFF
CDR3nt: TGTGCCATCAGGCCTGGACTAGCGGGGAACACCGGGGAGCTGTTTTTT
j_gene: TRBJ2-2
v_gene: TRBV10-3
d_gene: TRBD2

CDR3aa: CASGLFGGTVAYEQYF
CDR3nt: TGTGCTAGTGGTTTGTTTGGAGGTACCGTCGCCTACGAGCAGTACTTC
j_gene: TRBJ2-7
v_gene: TRBV12-5
d_gene: NA

CDR3aa: CASSLPPRDTQYF
CDR3nt: TGTGCCAGCAGCTTGCCCCCGAGGGATACGCAGTATTTT
j_gene: TRBJ2-3
v_gene: TRBV5-4
d_gene: NA

CDR3aa: CASSDFLGVGGGYTF
CDR3nt: TGTGCCAGCAGCGACTTCCTCGGTGTGGGTGGTGGCTACACCTTC
j_gene: TRBJ1-2
v_gene: TRBV7-9
d_gene: NA

CDR3aa: CALQSRNEKLFF
CDR3nt: TGTGCTCTACAGAGTCGTAATGAAAAACTGTTTTTT
j_gene: TRBJ1-4
v_gene: TRBV7-9
d_gene: NA

CDR3aa: CASSELNSHSPEQYF
CDR3nt: TGCGCCAGCAGTGAGTTGAACTCCCACTCCCCCGAGCAGTACTTC
j_gene: TRBJ2-7
v_gene: TRBV10-1
d_gene: NA

CDR3aa: CASSREETQYF
CDR3nt: TGTGCCAGCAGCCGAGAAGAGACCCAGTACTTC
j_gene: TRBJ2-5
v_gene: TRBV6-6
d_gene: NA

CDR3aa: CASSLAPEGPYGYTF
CDR3nt: TGTGCCAGCAGCTTAGCCCCAGAGGGTCCATATGGCTACACCTTC
j_gene: TRBJ1-2
v_gene: TRBV7-9
d_gene: NA